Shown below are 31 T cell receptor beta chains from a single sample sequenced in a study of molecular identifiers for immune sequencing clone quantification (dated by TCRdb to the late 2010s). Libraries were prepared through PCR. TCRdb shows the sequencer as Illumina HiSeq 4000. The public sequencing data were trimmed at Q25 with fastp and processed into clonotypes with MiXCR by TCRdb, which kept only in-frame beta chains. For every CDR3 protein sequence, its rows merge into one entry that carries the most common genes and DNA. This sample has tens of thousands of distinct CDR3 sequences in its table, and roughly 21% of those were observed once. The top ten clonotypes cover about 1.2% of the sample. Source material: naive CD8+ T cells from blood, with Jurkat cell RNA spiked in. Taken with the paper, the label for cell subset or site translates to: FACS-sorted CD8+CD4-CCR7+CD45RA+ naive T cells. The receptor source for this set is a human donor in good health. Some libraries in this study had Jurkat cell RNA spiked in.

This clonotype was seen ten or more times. CDR3 residues: CATSRGGNQPQHF. For the CDR3, the DNA is TGTGCCACCAGCCGGGGGGGTAATCAGCCCCAGCATTTT. The chain is built from TRBV24-1 and TRBJ1-5, with a tentative D call TRBD1 (5 bases). CDR1 and CDR2 from the germline V gene are KGHDR and SFDVKD. V lost 7 bases, J lost 4 bases, and 10 bases lay in between. The CDR3 contains 13 residues.

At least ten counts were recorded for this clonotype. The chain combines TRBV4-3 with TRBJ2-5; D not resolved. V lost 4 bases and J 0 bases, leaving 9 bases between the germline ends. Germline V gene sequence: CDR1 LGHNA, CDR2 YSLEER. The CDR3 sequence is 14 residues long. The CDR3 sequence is CASSPGVYQETQYF. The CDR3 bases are TGCGCCAGCAGCCCCGGCGTCTACCAAGAGACCCAGTACTTC.

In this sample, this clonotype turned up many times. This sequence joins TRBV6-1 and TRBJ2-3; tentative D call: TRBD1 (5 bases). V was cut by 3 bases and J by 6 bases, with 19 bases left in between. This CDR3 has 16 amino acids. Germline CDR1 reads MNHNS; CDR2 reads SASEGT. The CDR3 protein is CASSDRVPNPGDTQYF. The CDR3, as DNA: TGTGCCAGCAGTGACAGGGTTCCTAACCCCGGCGATACGCAGTATTTT.

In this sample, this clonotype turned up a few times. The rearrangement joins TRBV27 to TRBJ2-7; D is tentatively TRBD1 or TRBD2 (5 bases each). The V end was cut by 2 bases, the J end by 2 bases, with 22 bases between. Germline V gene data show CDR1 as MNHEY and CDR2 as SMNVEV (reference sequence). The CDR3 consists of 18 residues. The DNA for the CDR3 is TGTGCCAGCAGTTTAAGGGGACCCCGGGGTGGATTTACCTACGAGCAGTACTTC. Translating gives CASSLRGPRGGFTYEQYF.

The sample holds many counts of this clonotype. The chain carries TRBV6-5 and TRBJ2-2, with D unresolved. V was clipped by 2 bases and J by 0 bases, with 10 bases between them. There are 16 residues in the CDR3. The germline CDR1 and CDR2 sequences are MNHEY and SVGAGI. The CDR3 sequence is CASSYDWGANTGELFF. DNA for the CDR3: TGTGCCAGCAGTTACGACTGGGGTGCGAACACCGGGGAGCTGTTTTTT.

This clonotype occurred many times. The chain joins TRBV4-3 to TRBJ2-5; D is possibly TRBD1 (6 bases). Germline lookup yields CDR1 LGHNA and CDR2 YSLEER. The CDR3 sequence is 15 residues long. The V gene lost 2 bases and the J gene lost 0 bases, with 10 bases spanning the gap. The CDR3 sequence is CASSQNHRDQETQYF. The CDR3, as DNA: TGCGCCAGCAGCCAAAACCACAGGGACCAAGAGACCCAGTACTTC.

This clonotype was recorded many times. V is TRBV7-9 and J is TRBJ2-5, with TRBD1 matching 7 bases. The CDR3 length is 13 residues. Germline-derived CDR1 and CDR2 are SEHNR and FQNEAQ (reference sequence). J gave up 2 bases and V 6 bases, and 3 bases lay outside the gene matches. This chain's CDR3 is CASRTTGQETQYF. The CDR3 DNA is TGTGCCAGCAGGACGACAGGGCAAGAGACCCAGTACTTC.

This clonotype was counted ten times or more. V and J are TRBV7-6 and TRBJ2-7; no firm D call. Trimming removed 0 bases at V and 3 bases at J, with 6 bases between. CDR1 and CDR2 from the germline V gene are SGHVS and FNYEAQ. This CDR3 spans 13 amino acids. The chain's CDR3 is CASSLAGRYEQYF. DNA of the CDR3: TGTGCCAGCAGCTTAGCTGGGCGCTACGAGCAGTACTTC.

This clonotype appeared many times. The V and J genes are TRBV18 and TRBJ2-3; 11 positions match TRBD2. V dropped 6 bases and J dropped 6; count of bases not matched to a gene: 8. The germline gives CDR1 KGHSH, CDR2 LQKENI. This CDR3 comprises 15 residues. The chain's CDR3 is CASSLTSGSRDTQYF. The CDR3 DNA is TGTGCCAGCTCCCTTACTAGCGGGAGTAGGGATACGCAGTATTTT.

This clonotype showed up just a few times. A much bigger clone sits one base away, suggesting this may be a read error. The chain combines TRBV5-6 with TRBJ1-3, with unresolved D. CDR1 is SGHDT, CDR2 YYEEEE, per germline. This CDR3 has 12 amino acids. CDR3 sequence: CASSRGGSTIYF. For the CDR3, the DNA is TGTGCCAGCAGCCGGGGAGGAAGCACCATATATTTT.

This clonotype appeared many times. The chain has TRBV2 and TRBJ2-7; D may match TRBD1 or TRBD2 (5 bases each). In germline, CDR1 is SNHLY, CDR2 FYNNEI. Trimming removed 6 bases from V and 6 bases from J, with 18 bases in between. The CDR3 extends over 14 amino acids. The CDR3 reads CASSLAVGAREQYF. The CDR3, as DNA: TGTGCCAGCAGCTTGGCGGTCGGGGCTCGCGAGCAGTACTTC.

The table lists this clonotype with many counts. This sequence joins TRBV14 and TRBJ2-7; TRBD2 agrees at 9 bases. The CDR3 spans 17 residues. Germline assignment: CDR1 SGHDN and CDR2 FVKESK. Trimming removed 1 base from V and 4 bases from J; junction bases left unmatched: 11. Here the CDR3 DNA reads TGTGCCAGCAGCCAAGGACACCGGCGGGAGGGCCCTTACGAGCAGTACTTC. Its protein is CASSQGHRREGPYEQYF. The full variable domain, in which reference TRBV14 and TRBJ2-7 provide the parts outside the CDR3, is EAGVTQFPSHSVIEKGQTVTLRCDPISGHDNLYWYRRVMGKEIKFLLHFVKESKQDESGMPNNRFLAERTGGTYSTLKVQPAELEDSGVYFCASSQGHRREGPYEQYFGPGTRLTVT.

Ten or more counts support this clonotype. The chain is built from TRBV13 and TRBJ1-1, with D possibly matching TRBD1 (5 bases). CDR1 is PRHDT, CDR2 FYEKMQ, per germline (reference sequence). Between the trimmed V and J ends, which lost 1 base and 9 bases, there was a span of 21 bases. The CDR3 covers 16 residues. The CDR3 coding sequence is TGTGCCAGCAGCTTAGTAGGGCTGGGAGGGGCTCTGAAAGCTTTCTTT. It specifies CASSLVGLGGALKAFF. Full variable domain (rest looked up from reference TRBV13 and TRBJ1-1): AAGVIQSPRHLIKEKRETATLKCYPIPRHDTVYWYQQGPGQDPQFLISFYEKMQSDKGSIPDRFSAQQFSDYHSELNMSSLELGDSALYFCASSLVGLGGALKAFFGQGTRLTVV.

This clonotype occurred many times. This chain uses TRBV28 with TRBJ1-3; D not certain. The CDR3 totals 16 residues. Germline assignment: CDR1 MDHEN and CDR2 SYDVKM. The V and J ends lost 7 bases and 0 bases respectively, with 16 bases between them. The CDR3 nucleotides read TGTGCCAGCAATATAGGTGTGGGAGCCTCTGGAAACACCATATATTTT. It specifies CASNIGVGASGNTIYF. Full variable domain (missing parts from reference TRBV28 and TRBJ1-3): DVKVTQSSRYLVKRTGEKVFLECVQDMDHENMFWYRQDPGLGLRLIYFSYDVKMKEKGDIPEGYSVSREKKERFSLILESASTNQTSMYLCASNIGVGASGNTIYFGEGSWLTVV.

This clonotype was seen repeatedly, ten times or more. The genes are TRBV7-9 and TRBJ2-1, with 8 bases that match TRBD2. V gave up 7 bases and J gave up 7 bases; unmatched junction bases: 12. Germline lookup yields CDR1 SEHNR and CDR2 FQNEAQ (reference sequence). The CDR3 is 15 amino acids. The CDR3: CASTPGRGVRNEQFF. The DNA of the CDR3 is TGTGCCAGCACCCCAGGGCGGGGGGTAAGGAATGAGCAGTTCTTC.

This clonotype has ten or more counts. The CDR3 loop reads CASSQSASEQFF. The DNA of the CDR3 is TGTGCCAGCAGCCAATCCGCATCTGAGCAGTTCTTC. The chain employs TRBV4-2 and TRBJ2-1; D call uncertain. The V end was cut by 2 bases, the J end by 9 bases, with 8 bases between. In germline, CDR1 is LGHNA, CDR2 YNFKEQ. The CDR3 is made up of 12 amino acids.

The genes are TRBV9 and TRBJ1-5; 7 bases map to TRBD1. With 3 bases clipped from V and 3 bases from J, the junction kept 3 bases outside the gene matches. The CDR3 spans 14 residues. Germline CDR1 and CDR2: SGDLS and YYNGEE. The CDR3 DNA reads TGTGCCAGCAGCGCGACAGGGTTCAATCAGCCCCAGCATTTT. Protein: CASSATGFNQPQHF.

The CDR3 reads CASSLKGASYEQYF. As DNA, the CDR3 is TGTGCCAGCAGCTTAAAAGGGGCCTCCTACGAGCAGTACTTC. The chain links TRBV11-1 to TRBJ2-7, with D perhaps matching TRBD1 (5 bases). The germline gives CDR1 SGHAT, CDR2 FQDESV (reference sequence). The CDR3 loop spans 14 amino acids. The germline V and J ends were trimmed by 2 bases and 0 bases, with 8 bases remaining between them.

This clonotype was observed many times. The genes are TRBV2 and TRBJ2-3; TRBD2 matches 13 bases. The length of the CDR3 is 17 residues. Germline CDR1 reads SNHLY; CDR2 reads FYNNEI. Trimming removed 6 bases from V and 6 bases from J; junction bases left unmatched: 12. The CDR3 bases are TGTGCCAGCAGCGAACTAGCGGGGGGGCCCGCCGATGATACGCAGTATTTT. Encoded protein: CASSELAGGPADDTQYF.

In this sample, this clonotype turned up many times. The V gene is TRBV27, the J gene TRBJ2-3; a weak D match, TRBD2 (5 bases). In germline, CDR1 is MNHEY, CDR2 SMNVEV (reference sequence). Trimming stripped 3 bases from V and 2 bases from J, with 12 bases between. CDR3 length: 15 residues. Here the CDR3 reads CASSFRAEHTDTQYF. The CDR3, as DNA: TGTGCCAGCAGTTTTCGAGCGGAGCACACAGATACGCAGTATTTT.

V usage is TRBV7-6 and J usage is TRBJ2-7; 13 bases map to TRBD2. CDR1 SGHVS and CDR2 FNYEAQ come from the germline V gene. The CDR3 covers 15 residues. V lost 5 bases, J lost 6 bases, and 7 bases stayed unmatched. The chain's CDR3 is CASSTTSGRSGEQYF. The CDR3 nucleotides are TGTGCCAGCAGCACGACTAGCGGGAGGAGCGGCGAGCAGTACTTC.

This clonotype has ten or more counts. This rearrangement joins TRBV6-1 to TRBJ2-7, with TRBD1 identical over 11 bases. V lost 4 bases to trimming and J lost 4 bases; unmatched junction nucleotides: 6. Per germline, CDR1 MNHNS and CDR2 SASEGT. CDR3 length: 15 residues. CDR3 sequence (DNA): TGTGCCAGCAGTGTAGACCGGGACAGGGGGTACGAGCAGTACTTC. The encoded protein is CASSVDRDRGYEQYF.

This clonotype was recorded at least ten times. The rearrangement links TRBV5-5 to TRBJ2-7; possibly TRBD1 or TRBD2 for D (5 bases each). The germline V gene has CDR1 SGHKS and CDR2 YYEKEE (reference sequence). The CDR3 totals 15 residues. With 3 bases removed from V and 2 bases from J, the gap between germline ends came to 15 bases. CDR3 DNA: TGTGCCAGCAGCTCAGGGTCTGGAGGCCCCTACGAGCAGTACTTC. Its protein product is CASSSGSGGPYEQYF. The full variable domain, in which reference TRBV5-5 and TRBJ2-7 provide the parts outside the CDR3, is DAGVTQSPTHLIKTRGQQVTLRCSPISGHKSVSWYQQVLGQGPQFIFQYYEKEERGRGNFPDRFSARQFPNYSSELNVNALLLGDSALYLCASSSGSGGPYEQYFGPGTRLTVT.

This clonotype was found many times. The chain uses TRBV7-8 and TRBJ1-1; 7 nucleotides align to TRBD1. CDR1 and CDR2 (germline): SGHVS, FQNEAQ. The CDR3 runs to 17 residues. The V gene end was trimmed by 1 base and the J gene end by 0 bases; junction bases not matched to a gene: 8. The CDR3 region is CASSLEGAGPLNTEAFF. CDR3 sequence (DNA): TGTGCCAGCAGCTTAGAGGGGGCAGGCCCACTGAACACTGAAGCTTTCTTT.

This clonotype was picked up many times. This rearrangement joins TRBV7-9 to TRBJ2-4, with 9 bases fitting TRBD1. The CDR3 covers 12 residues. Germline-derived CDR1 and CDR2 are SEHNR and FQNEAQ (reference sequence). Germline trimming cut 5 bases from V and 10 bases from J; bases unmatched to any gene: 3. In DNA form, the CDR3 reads TGTGCCAGCAGCGGGGGACAGGGAATTCAGTACTTC. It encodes CASSGGQGIQYF.

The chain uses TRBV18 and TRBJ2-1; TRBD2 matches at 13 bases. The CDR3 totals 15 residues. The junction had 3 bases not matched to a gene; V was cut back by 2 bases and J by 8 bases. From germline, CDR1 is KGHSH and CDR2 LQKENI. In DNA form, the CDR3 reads TGTGCCAGCTCACCAGGGACTAGCGGGATATATGAGCAGTTCTTC. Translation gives CASSPGTSGIYEQFF. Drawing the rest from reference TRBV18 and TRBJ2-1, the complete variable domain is NAGVMQNPRHLVRRRGQEARLRCSPMKGHSHVYWYRQLPEEGLKFMVYLQKENIIDESGMPKERFSAEFPKEGPSILRIQQVVRGDSAAYFCASSPGTSGIYEQFFGPGTRLTVL.

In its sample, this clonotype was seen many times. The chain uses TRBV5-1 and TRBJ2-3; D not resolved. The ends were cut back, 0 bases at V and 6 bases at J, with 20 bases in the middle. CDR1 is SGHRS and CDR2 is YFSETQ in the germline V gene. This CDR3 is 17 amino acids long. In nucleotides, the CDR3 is TGCGCCAGCAGCTTGGGTTCCGTAACATTTTTAGTGGATACGCAGTATTTT. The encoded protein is CASSLGSVTFLVDTQYF.

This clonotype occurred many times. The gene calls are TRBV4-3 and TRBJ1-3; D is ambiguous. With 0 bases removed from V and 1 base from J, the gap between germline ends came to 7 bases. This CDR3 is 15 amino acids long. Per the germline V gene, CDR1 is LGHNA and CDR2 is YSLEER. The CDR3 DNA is TGCGCCAGCAGCCAAGATCGTGAATCTGGAAACACCATATATTTT. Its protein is CASSQDRESGNTIYF.

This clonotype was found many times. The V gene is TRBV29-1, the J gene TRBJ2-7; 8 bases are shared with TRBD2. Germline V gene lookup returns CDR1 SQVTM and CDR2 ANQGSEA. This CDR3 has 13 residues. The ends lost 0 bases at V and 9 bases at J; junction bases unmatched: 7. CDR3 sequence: CSVEDPGGPAQYF. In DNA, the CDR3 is TGCAGCGTTGAAGATCCGGGGGGGCCCGCGCAGTACTTC.

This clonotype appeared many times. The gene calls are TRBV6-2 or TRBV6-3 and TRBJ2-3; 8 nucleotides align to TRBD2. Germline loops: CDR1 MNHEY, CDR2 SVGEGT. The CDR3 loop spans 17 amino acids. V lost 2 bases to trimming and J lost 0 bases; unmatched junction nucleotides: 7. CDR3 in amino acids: CASSYVAGGLSTDTQYF. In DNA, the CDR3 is TGTGCCAGCAGTTACGTGGCGGGGGGCCTTAGCACAGATACGCAGTATTTT.

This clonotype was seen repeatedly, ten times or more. The CDR3 region has the DNA TGCAGTGCTAGAGATCCCCTGGGGGGGTATGAAAAACTGTTTTTT. Translated: CSARDPLGGYEKLFF. The gene calls are TRBV20-1 and TRBJ1-4; D is perhaps TRBD1 (5 bases). The germline V gene has CDR1 DFQATT and CDR2 SNEGSKA (reference sequence). The germline V and J ends were trimmed by 0 bases and 6 bases, with 14 bases remaining between them. The CDR3 is made up of 15 amino acids.